The 20 T cell receptor beta chains reported below all come from one sample, sequenced in a study of control samples from healthy donors and cancer patients. Method: immunoSEQ multiplex PCR; TCRdb's copy keeps in-frame clones and lacks some. The sample comprises around 110,000 clones, 75% to 90% of which are singletons, and 0.95% to 1.3% rests with the top ten. Sequenced material: PBMCs. Receptors originate from a woman in her 50s with colorectal cancer.

The rearrangement joins TRBV19 to TRBJ1-4, with D perhaps matching TRBD1 (5 bases). The V and J ends lost 7 bases and 11 bases respectively, with 32 bases between them. The CDR3 loop spans 18 amino acids. Germline CDR1 is LNHDA and CDR2 is SQIVND (reference sequence). CDR3 loop: CASTGLRDPSAGSGKLFF. In DNA, the CDR3 is TGTGCCAGTACCGGGCTCCGGGACCCTTCTGCGGGATCGGGGAAACTGTTTTTT. Using reference TRBV19 and TRBJ1-4 for the parts outside the CDR3, the full variable domain is DGGITQSPKYLFRKEGQNVTLSCEQNLNHDAMYWYRQDPGQGLRLIYYSQIVNDFQKGDIAEGYSVSREKKESFPLTVTSAQKNPTAFYLCASTGLRDPSAGSGKLFFGSGTQLSVL.

The rearrangement uses TRBV7-2 and TRBJ1-5; D might be TRBD1 (5 bases). The germline gives CDR1 SGHTA, CDR2 FQGNSA. V lost 3 bases, J lost 3 bases, and 6 bases lay in between. The CDR3 is made up of 13 amino acids. DNA for the CDR3: TGTGCCAGCAGCTTGGGGCTCAATCAGCCCCAGCATTTT. Translated, it gives CASSLGLNQPQHF.

The rearrangement joins TRBV10-3 to TRBJ2-7; D is unclear. Between the trimmed V and J ends, which lost 3 bases and 3 bases, there was a span of 6 bases. This CDR3 spans 12 amino acids. Germline CDR1 ENHRY, CDR2 SYGVKD. CDR3 sequence reads: CAISDGHYEQYF. The CDR3 region has the DNA TGTGCCATCAGTGATGGGCACTACGAGCAGTACTTC.

The rearrangement joins TRBV19 to TRBJ1-1, with 9 bases identical to TRBD1. With V trimmed by 5 bases and J by 11 bases, 9 bases remained unmatched. From germline, CDR1 is LNHDA and CDR2 SQIVND (reference sequence). The CDR3 sequence is 13 residues long. CDR3 loop: CASSSRDRVGAFF. The DNA of the CDR3 is TGTGCCAGTAGTTCCCGGGACAGGGTTGGGGCTTTCTTT.

In this sample, this clone turned up a few times. The chain recombines TRBV6-5 with TRBJ2-2, with D possibly matching TRBD1 (5 bases). The CDR3 totals 15 residues. The V gene's germline CDR1 is MNHEY and CDR2 SVGAGI. The germline V and J ends were trimmed by 5 bases and 3 bases, with 13 bases remaining between them. The CDR3 spells CASSLPGWDTGELFF. The CDR3 coding sequence is TGTGCCAGCAGTCTACCAGGGTGGGACACCGGGGAGCTGTTTTTT.

J is TRBJ1-5 and V is TRBV5-1, with TRBD1 matching over 9 bases. After removal of 4 bases from V and 8 bases from J, the junction contained 7 bases not matched to a gene. Germline lookup yields CDR1 SGHRS and CDR2 YFSETQ. The CDR3 runs 14 residues. In DNA form, the CDR3 reads TGCGCCAGCAGCCACGGGACAGGGCAGGAGCCCCAGCATTTT. Amino acid sequence: CASSHGTGQEPQHF. Looking up the rest from reference TRBV5-1 and TRBJ1-5 gives the full variable domain: KAGVTQTPRYLIKTRGQQVTLSCSPISGHRSVSWYQQTPGQGLQFLFEYFSETQRNKGNFPGRFSGRQFSNSRSEMNVSTLELGDSALYLCASSHGTGQEPQHFGDGTRLSIL.

V and J are TRBV6-6 and TRBJ2-4; 10 positions agree with TRBD1. Losses at the gene ends were 2 bases for V and 14 bases for J; bases not matched to a gene: 3. This CDR3 contains 12 residues. CDR1 and CDR2 (germline): MNHNY, SVGAGI (reference sequence). The chain's CDR3 is CASSYGTGEEYF. In DNA form, the CDR3 reads TGTGCCAGCAGTTACGGGACAGGGGAGGAGTACTTC.

The V and J genes are TRBV5-1 and TRBJ1-4; tentatively, D is TRBD1 (5 bases). This CDR3 is built from 14 residues. Germline CDR1 and CDR2: SGHRS and YFSETQ. V shed 4 bases and J shed 7 bases, with 14 bases lying between them. CDR3 amino acids: CASSPAAGGEKLFF. The CDR3 nucleotides are TGCGCCAGCAGCCCCGCCGCGGGGGGTGAAAAACTGTTTTTT.

The rearrangement uses TRBV2 and TRBJ2-1; 9 bases match TRBD2. The CDR3 has 15 amino acids. Germline trimming cut 4 bases from V and 10 bases from J; bases unmatched to any gene: 11. Germline values: CDR1 SNHLY, CDR2 FYNNEI. Here the CDR3 reads CASSGGIAGAGEQFF. CDR3 in DNA: TGTGCCAGCAGTGGGGGGATAGCGGGAGCCGGCGAGCAGTTCTTC.

This clone has only a few counts. The CDR3 DNA is TGTGCCAGCACATTGGGACAGGATAATGAAAAACTGTTTTTT. Its translation is CASTLGQDNEKLFF. The rearrangement links TRBV6-6 to TRBJ1-4, with 8 bases aligning to TRBD1. The CDR3 totals 14 residues. The germline gives CDR1 MNHNY, CDR2 SVGAGI (reference sequence). After removal of 7 bases from V and 4 bases from J, the junction contained 5 bases not matched to a gene.

The V call is TRBV10-3, the J call TRBJ1-1; no reliable D call. This CDR3 has 17 residues. V was shortened by 2 bases and J by 4 bases, with 20 bases between the two germline ends. Germline CDR1 reads ENHRY; CDR2 reads SYGVKD. This CDR3 reads CAISEGRSPTKRTEAFF. For the CDR3, the DNA is TGTGCCATCAGTGAGGGCAGAAGCCCAACGAAGCGCACTGAAGCTTTCTTT.

V gene TRBV5-1 combines with J gene TRBJ2-4, with 8 bases matching TRBD1. Germline assignment: CDR1 SGHRS and CDR2 YFSETQ. V gave up 3 bases and J gave up 6 bases; unmatched junction bases: 8. The CDR3 sequence is 15 residues long. The CDR3 region is CASSSDRTGRNIQYF. The CDR3 region has the DNA TGCGCCAGCAGCTCAGACCGGACAGGGAGAAACATTCAGTACTTC.

This rearrangement joins TRBV7-9 to TRBJ2-7, with D possibly TRBD2 on 5 matching bases. There are 13 residues in the CDR3. Germline CDR1 reads SEHNR; CDR2 reads FQNEAQ (reference sequence). V gave up 5 bases and J gave up 1 base, with 9 bases separating them. CDR3 nucleotide sequence: TGTGCCAGCAGCAACCGGGATTCCTACGAGCAGTACTTC. This gives the protein CASSNRDSYEQYF.

The gene calls are TRBV19 and TRBJ1-6; a possible D gene is TRBD1 (6 bases). The CDR3 runs to 15 residues. V was clipped by 3 bases and J by 6 bases, with 12 bases between them. CDR1 and CDR2 (germline): LNHDA, SQIVND (reference sequence). The DNA of the CDR3 is TGTGCCAGTAGTATCGGTTGGGACACTAATTCACCCCTCCACTTT. Translated, it gives CASSIGWDTNSPLHF.

V is TRBV11-3 and J is TRBJ2-3, with TRBD2 as a possible D gene (5 bases). CDR1 and CDR2 from the germline V gene are SGHNT and YENEEA. V was clipped by 5 bases and J by 4 bases, with 13 bases between them. This CDR3 spans 14 amino acids. The CDR3 sequence: CASSPRGSSDTQYF. CDR3 DNA sequence: TGTGCCAGCAGCCCCCGGGGTAGCTCAGATACGCAGTATTTT.

J is TRBJ2-7 and V is TRBV20-1; D not certain. Trimming cost V 4 bases and J 3 bases, with 7 bases left between them. The CDR3 sequence is 11 residues long. Germline CDR1 is DFQATT and CDR2 is SNEGSKA (reference sequence). CDR3 region: CSAKGLYEQYF. The CDR3 bases are TGCAGTGCTAAGGGTCTCTACGAGCAGTACTTC.

This clone has only a few counts. In nucleotides, the CDR3 is TGTGCCAGCTCACCAGCAGGGGAGACCCAGTACTTC. Translating it yields CASSPAGETQYF. The chain is built from TRBV18 and TRBJ2-5, with TRBD1 as a possible D gene (5 bases). Germline CDR1 KGHSH, CDR2 LQKENI. V lost 2 bases and J lost 5, with 6 bases in between. The CDR3 covers 12 residues.

The V and J genes are TRBV5-1 and TRBJ2-3; a weak D match, TRBD1 (6 bases). This CDR3 has 14 residues. Germline CDR1 and CDR2: SGHRS and YFSETQ. Trimming pared 0 bases from V and 6 bases from J, leaving 11 bases between. CDR3 in amino acids: CASSLGGPGDTQYF. The CDR3 bases are TGCGCCAGCAGCTTGGGGGGGCCCGGCGATACGCAGTATTTT.

The chain joins TRBV25-1 to TRBJ1-2, with 10 bases matching TRBD1. Germline V gives CDR1 MGHDK, CDR2 SYGVNS. The CDR3 is made up of 15 amino acids. V lost 6 bases, J lost 4 bases, and 8 bases stayed unmatched. The CDR3 nucleotides are TGTGCCAGCAGGGGGGAGGGGGACAGGGGCTATGGCTACACCTTC. Its translation: CASRGEGDRGYGYTF.

The rearrangement uses TRBV25-1 and TRBJ1-2; maybe TRBD1 (5 bases). The CDR3 loop spans 14 amino acids. The V gene lost 1 base and the J gene lost 7 bases, with 13 bases spanning the gap. Germline CDR1 and CDR2: MGHDK and SYGVNS. The CDR3 DNA reads TGTGCCAGCAGTGAATTTCGGGGGGGAGGTGGCTACACCTTC. Translated: CASSEFRGGGGYTF.